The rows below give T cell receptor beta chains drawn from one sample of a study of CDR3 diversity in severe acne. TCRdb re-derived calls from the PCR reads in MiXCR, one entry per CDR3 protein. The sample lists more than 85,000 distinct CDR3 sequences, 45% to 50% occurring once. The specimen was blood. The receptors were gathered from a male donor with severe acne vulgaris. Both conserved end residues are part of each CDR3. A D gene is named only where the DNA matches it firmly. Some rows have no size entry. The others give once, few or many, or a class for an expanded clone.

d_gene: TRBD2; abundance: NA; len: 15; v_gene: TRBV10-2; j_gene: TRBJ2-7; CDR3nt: TGCGCCAGCAGTGAGTCTCTGGGGGGGAGGTACGAGCAGTACTTC; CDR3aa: CASSESLGGRYEQYF
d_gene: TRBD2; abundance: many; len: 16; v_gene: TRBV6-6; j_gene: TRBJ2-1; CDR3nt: TGTGCCAGCAGTACTTACGCGGCTAGCGGATACAATGAGCAGTTCTTC; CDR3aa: CASSTYAASGYNEQFF
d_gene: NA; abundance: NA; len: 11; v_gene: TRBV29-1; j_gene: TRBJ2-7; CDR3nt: TGCAGCGCTGAGGGGAACAACGAGCAGTACTTC; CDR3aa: CSAEGNNEQYF
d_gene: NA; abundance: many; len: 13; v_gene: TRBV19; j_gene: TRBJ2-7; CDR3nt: TGTGCCAGTAGTGCCAGTATAAGGTACGAGCAGTACTTC; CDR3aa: CASSASIRYEQYF
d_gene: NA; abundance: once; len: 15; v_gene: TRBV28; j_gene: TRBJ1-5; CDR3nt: TGTGCCAGCAGCGTAGGGGGGACTAGCAATCAGCCCCAGCATTTT; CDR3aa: CASSVGGTSNQPQHF
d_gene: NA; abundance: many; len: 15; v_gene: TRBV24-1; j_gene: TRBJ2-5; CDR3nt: TGTGCCACCAGTGATTCCTGGACCTCTCAAGAGACCCAGTACTTC; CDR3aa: CATSDSWTSQETQYF
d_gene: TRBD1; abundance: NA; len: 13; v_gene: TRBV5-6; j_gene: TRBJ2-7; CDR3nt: TGTGCCACCAAACAGGGGGGCGCCTACGAGCAGTACTTC; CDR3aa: CATKQGGAYEQYF
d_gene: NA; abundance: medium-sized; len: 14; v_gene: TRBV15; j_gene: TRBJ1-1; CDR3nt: TGTGCCACCAGCAGGAAATTGGGGGACACTGAAGCTTTCTTT; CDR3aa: CATSRKLGDTEAFF
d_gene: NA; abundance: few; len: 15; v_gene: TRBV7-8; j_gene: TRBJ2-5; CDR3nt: TGTGCCAGCAGCGTCCGGGACGGTTATTTTGGGACCCAGTACTTC; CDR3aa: CASSVRDGYFGTQYF
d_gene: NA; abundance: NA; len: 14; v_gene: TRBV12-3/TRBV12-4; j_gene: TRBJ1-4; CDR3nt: TGTGCCAGCAGTTTAACAGGGCGTTATGAAAAACTGTTTTTT; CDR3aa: CASSLTGRYEKLFF
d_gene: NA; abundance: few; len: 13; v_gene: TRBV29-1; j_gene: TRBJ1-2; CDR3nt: TGCAGCGTTGAAGACGGCCGGAGCAGGGGCTACACCTTC; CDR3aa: CSVEDGRSRGYTF
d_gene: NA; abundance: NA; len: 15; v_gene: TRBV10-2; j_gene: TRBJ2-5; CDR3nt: TGCGCCAGCAGTGAGGGATCAGGCGGCCGAGAGACCCAGTACTTC; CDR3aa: CASSEGSGGRETQYF
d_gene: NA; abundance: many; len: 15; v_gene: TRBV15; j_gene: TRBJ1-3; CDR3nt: TGTGCCACCAGCGACTACAGCGACTCTGGAAACACCATATATTTT; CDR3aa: CATSDYSDSGNTIYF
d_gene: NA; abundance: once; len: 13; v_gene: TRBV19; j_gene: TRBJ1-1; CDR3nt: TGTGCCAGTAGTATAGGGCGAAACACTGAAGCTTTCTTT; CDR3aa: CASSIGRNTEAFF
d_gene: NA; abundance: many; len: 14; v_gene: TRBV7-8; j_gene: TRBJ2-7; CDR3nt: TGTGCCAGCAGCTTCACGGTCTCCAGATACGAGCAGTACTTC; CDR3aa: CASSFTVSRYEQYF
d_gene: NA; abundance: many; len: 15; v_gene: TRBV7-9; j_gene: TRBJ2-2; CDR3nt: TGTGCCAGCAGCTTAGGGACACCCGGGAACGGGGAGCTGTTTTTT; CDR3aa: CASSLGTPGNGELFF
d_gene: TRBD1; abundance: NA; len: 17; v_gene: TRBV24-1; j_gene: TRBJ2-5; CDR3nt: TGTGCCACCAGTGATCGCGGACAGGGAGCAATCGGAGAGACCCAGTACTTC; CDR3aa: CATSDRGQGAIGETQYF
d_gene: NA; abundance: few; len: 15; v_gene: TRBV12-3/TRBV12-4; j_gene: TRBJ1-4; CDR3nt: TGTGCCAGCAGTCCCTCCACAGGGATTTGGGAAAAACTGTTTTTT; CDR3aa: CASSPSTGIWEKLFF
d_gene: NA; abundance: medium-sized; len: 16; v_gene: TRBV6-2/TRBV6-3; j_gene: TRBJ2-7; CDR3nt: TGTGCCAGCAGTTACTCTCACGGGGCGCTAGACTACGAGCAGTACTTC; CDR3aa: CASSYSHGALDYEQYF
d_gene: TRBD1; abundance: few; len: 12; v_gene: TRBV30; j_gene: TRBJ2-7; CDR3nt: TGTGCCTGGAGTACGACAGGGAACGAGCAGTGCTTC; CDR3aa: CAWSTTGNEQCF
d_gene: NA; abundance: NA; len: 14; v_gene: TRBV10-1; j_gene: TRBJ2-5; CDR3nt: TGCGCCAGCAGGCTACGAGAGAGGGCGGAGACCCAGTACTTC; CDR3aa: CASRLRERAETQYF
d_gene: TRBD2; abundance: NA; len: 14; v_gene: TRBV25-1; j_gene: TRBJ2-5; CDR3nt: TGTGCCAGCAGGGACGAAGCGGGAGAAGAGACCCAGTACTTC; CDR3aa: CASRDEAGEETQYF
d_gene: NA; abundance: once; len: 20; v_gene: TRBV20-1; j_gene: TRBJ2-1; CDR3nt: NA; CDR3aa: CSARGYGYTFGSGTLNEQFF
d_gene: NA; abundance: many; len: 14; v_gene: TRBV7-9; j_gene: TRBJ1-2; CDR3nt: TGTGCCAGCAGCTTAGTACAGGGTGGGTATGGCTACACCTTC; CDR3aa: CASSLVQGGYGYTF
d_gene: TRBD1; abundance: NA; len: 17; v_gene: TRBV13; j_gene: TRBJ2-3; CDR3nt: TGTGCCAGCAGCTTAGGCGGCAGGGGGAGTATGACAGATACGCAGTATTTT; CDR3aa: CASSLGGRGSMTDTQYF
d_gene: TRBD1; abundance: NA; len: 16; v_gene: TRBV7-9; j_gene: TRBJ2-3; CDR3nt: TGTGCCAGCAGCTCCGGACAGGGGTCGGCTATGAGGCCCCAGTATTTT; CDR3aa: CASSSGQGSAMRPQYF
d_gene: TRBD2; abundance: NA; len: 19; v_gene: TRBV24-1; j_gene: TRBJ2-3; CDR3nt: TGTGCCACCAGTGATCCCTTCCCCCGGACTAGCGGGAGCACAGATACGCAGTATTTT; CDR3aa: CATSDPFPRTSGSTDTQYF
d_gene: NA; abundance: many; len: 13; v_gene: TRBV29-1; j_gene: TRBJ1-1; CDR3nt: TGCAGCGTTGGGTCAACAGGGCGGACTGAAGCTTTCTTT; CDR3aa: CSVGSTGRTEAFF
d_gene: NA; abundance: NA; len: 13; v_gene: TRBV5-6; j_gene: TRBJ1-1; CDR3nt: TGTGCCAGCAGCTTGTACCGATACACTGAAGCTTTCTTT; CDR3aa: CASSLYRYTEAFF
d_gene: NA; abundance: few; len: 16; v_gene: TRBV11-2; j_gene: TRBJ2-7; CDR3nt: TGTGCCAGCAGCTTAGTGCAGGGGAAGATTCACTACGAGCAGTACTTC; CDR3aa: CASSLVQGKIHYEQYF
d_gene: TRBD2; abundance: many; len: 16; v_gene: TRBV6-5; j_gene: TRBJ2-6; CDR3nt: TGTGCCAGCAGTTACTCGGGGGGGGCTGGGGCCAACGTCCTGACTTTC; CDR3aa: CASSYSGGAGANVLTF
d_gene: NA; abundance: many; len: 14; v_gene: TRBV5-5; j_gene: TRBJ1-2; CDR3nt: TGTGCCAGCAGCTTAGGGCGTCCTAACTATGGCTACACCTTC; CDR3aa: CASSLGRPNYGYTF
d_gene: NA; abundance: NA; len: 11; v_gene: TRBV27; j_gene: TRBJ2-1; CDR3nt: TGTGCCAGCATCGATCGGGAGAGACAGTTCTTC; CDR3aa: CASIDRERQFF
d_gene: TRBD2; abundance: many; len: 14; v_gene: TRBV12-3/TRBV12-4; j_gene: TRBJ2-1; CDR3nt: TGTGCCAGCAGTGTTAGCGGGAGTATTGATGAGCAGTTCTTC; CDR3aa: CASSVSGSIDEQFF
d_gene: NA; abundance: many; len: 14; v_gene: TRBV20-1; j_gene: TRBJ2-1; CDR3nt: TGCAGTGCGCTTGGGGGCAGGGTCAGCAATGAGCAGTTCTTC; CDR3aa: CSALGGRVSNEQFF
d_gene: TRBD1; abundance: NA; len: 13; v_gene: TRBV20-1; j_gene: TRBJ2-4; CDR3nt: TGCAGCCCGGTGACAGGGGCTAAAAACATTCAGTGCTTC; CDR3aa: CSPVTGAKNIQCF
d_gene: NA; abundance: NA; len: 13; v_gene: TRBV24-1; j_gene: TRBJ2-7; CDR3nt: TGTGCCACCAGTGGGCCACCTTCCTACGAGCAGTACTTC; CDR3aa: CATSGPPSYEQYF
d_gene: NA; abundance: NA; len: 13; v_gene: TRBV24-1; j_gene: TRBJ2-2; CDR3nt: TGTGCCACCAGTCTACAATTAAGCGGGGAGCTGTTTTTT; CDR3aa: CATSLQLSGELFF
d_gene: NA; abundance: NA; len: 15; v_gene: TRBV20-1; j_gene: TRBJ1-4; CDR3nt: TGCAGTGCTAGTGGGAAACCGGGACAAGGCAAAAAACTGTTTTTT; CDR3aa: CSASGKPGQGKKLFF
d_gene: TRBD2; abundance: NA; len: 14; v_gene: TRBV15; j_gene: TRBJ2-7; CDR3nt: TGTGCCACCAGCACCCCCCGGGAGGACTACGAGCAGTACTTC; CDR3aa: CATSTPREDYEQYF
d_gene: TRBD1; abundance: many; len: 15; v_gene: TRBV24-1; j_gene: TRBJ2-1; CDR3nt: TGTGCCACCAGTGGAGGGACAGCGAGCGACAATGAGCAGTTCTTC; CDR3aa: CATSGGTASDNEQFF
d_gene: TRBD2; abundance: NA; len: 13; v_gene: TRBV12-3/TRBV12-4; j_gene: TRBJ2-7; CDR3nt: TGTGCTAGCTTAGCGGGAGGGTCTTACGAGCAGTACTTC; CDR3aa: CASLAGGSYEQYF
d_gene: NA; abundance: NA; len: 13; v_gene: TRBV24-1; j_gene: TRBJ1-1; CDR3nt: TGTGCCACCAGTAGTATGGCCTGGACTGAAGCTTTCTTT; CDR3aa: CATSSMAWTEAFF
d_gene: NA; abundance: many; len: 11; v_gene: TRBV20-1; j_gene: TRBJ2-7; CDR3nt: TGCAGTGCTAGCGAGAGCTACGAGCAGTACTTC; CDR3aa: CSASESYEQYF
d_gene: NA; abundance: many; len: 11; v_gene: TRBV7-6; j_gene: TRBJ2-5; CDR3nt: TGTGCCAGCAGCCCGGGAGAGACCCAGTACTTC; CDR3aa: CASSPGETQYF
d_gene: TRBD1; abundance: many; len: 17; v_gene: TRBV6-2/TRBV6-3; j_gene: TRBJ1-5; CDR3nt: TGTGCCAGCAGTTACGTCGACAGGGGGGCCGGCAATCAGCCCCAGCATTTT; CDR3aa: CASSYVDRGAGNQPQHF
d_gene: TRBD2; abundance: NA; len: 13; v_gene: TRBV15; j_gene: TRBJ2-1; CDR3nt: TGTGCCACCGAAAGCGGGAGTGTCAATGAGCAGTGCTTC; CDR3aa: CATESGSVNEQCF
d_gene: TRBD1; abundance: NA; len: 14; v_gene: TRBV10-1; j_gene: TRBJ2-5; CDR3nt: TGCGCCAGCAGTGACCGGACAGGGGAGGAGACCCAGTACTTC; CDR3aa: CASSDRTGEETQYF
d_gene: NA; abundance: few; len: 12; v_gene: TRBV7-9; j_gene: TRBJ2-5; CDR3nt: TGTGCCAGCAGCTTAATCTATGAGACCCAGTACTTC; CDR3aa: CASSLIYETQYF
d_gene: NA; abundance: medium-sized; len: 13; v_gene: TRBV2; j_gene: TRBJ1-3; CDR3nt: TGTGCCAGCAATCAGGGCTCTGGAAACACCATATATTTT; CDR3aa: CASNQGSGNTIYF
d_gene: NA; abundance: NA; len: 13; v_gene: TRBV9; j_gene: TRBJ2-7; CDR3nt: TGTGCCAGCAGCCCAGGGGGGGGAACCGAGCAGTACTTC; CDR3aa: CASSPGGGTEQYF
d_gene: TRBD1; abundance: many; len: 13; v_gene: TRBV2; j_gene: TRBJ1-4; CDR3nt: TGTGCCAGCCATAGGACAGGGAATGAAAAACTGTTTTTT; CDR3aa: CASHRTGNEKLFF
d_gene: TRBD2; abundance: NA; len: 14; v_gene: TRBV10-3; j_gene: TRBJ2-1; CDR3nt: TGTGCCAGCAGTGTTGCGGGGGACTGGTATGAGCAGTTCTTC; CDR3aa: CASSVAGDWYEQFF
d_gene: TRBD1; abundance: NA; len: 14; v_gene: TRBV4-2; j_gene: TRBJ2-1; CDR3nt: TGTGCCAGCAGCCAAGGGACAGGGAACGATGAGCAGTTCTTC; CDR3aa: CASSQGTGNDEQFF
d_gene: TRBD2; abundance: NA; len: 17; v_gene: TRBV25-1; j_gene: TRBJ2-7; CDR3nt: TGTGCCAGCAGTTTACATCTAGCGGGAGGCCTCTTTCGCGAGCAGTACTTC; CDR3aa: CASSLHLAGGLFREQYF
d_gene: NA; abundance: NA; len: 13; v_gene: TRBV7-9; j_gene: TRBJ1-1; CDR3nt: TGTGCCAGCAGCTTACCCGGGACCGCTGAGGCTTTCTTT; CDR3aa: CASSLPGTAEAFF
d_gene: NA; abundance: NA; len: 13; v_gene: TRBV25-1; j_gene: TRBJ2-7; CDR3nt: TGTGCCAGCGGGGCCCCACGGGCCGGCGAGCAGTACTTC; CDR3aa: CASGAPRAGEQYF
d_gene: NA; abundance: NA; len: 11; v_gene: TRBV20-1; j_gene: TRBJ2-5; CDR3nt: TGCAGTGCCGCGTATGGGGAGACCCAGTACTTC; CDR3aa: CSAAYGETQYF